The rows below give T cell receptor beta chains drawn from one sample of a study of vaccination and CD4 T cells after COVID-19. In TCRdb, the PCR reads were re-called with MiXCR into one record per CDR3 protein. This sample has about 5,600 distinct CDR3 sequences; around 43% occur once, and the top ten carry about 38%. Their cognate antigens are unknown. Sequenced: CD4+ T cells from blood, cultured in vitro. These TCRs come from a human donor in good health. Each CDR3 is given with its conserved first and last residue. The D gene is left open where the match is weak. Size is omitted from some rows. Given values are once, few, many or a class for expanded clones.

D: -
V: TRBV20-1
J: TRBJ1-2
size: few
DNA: TGCAGTGCTAGAGAAGGCGGGGGGTATGGCTACACCTTC
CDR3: CSAREGGGYGYTF

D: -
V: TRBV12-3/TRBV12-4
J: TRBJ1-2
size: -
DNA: TGTGCCACTACAGGGCACTATGGCTACACCTTC
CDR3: CATTGHYGYTF

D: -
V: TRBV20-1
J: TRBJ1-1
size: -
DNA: TGCAGTGCTCCCACGACAGTGAACACTGAAGCTTTCTTT
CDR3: CSAPTTVNTEAFF

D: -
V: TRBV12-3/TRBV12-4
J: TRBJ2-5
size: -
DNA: TGTGCCAGCAGTTTCGGACAGAACCAAGAGACCCAGTACTTC
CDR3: CASSFGQNQETQYF

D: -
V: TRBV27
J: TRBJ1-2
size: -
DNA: TGTGCCAGCAGGAATACCGGGACAAATGGCTACACCTTC
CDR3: CASRNTGTNGYTF

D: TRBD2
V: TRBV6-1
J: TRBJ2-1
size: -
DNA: TGTGCCAGCAGGGGACTAGCGGGGGGGGGCAGTAGGGCTTATGAGCAGTTCTTC
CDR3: CASRGLAGGGSRAYEQFF

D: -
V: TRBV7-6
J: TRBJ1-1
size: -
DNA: TGTGCCAGCAGCGCATACAAGAGCCGGAACACTGAAGCTTTCTTT
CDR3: CASSAYKSRNTEAFF

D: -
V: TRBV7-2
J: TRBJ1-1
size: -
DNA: TGTGCCAGCAGCTGGAAGGGGGGAGGGACTGAAGCTTTCTTT
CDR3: CASSWKGGGTEAFF

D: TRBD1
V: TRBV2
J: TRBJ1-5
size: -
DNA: TGTGCCAGCACCTCCCCAGGGGGAGGTAGCAATCAGCCCCAGCATTTT
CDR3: CASTSPGGGSNQPQHF

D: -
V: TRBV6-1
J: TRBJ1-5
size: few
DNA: TGTGCCAGCAGTGATAATATCGGACAGCCCCAGCATTTT
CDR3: CASSDNIGQPQHF

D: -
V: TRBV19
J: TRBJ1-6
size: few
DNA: TGTGCCAGTAGTATAGGGTTTAATTCACCCCTCCACTTT
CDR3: CASSIGFNSPLHF

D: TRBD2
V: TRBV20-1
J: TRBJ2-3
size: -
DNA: TGCAGTGCCCTGGATAGCGGGGGGACGGCAGATACGCAGTATTTT
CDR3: CSALDSGGTADTQYF

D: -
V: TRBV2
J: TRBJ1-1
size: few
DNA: TGTGCCAGCAGTGTGCAGCTTTCGAACACTGAAGCTTTCTTT
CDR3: CASSVQLSNTEAFF

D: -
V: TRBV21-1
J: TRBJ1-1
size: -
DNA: TGTGCCAGCAGCAAAGAGGAGACCCTTCTTAAGCTAGCTTTCTTT
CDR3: CASSKEETLLKLAFF

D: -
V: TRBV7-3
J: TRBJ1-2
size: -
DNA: TGTGCCAGCAGCTTAATACAGGACTCTGGCTACACCTTC
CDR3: CASSLIQDSGYTF

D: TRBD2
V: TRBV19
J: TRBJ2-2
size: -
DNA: TGTGCCACTTCTAGCGGGGGGGCCCCGAACACCGGGGAGCTGTTTTTT
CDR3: CATSSGGAPNTGELFF

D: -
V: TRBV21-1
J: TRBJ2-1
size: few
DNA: TGTGCCAGCGAGGGGTCCCAGCACAATGAGCAGTTCTTC
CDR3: CASEGSQHNEQFF

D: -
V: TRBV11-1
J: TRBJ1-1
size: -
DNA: TGTGCCAGCAGCTCGGGGGAGACCACTGAAGCTTTCTTT
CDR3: CASSSGETTEAFF

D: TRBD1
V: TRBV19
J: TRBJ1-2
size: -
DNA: TGTGCCAGTAGTTTGGACAGGGAGGGTGGCTACACCTTC
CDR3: CASSLDREGGYTF

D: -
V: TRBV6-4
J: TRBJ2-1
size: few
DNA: TGTGCCAGCAGTGACTCGGCTAGAAGCTCCTACAATGAGCAGTTCTTC
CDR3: CASSDSARSSYNEQFF

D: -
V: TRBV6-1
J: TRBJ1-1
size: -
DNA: TGTGCCAGCACCACCGGGGGGGGAGGAATGAACACTGAAGCTTTCTTT
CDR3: CASTTGGGGMNTEAFF

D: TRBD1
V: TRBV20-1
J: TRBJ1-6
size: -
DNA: TGCAGTGCCCCGTACGGACAGGGCTCCTATAATTCACCCCTCCACTTT
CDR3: CSAPYGQGSYNSPLHF

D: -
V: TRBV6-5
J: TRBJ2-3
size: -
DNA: TGTGCCAGCAGTTCCCGGGACGGAAGCACAGATACGCAGTATTTT
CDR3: CASSSRDGSTDTQYF

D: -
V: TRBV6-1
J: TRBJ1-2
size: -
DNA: TGTGCCAGCATCGGTAACTATGGCTACACCTTC
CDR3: CASIGNYGYTF

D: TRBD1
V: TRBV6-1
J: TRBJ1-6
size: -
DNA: TGTGCCAGCACCCCCCCGACAGGGGATAATTCACCCCTCCACTTT
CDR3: CASTPPTGDNSPLHF

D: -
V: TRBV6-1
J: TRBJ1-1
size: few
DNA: TGTGCCAGCAGTGAAGCGAAGGACAGCGAAGCTTTCTTT
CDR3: CASSEAKDSEAFF

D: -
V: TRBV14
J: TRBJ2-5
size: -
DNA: TGTGCCAGCAGCCAAGAGTGGGGGGCTGAGACCCAGTACTTC
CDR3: CASSQEWGAETQYF

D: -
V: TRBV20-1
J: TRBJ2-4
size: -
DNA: TGCAGTGCTAGGCCTTTAGCCAAAAACATTCAGTACTTC
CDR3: CSARPLAKNIQYF

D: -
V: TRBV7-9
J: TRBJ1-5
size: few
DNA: TGTGCCAGCAGCTTAGGTTTAGGGGAGGGGCGCAATCAGCCCCAGCATTTT
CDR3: CASSLGLGEGRNQPQHF

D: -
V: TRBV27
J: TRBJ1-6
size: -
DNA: TGTGCCAGCATGCCGTCCCTCTCCTATAATTCACCCCTCCACTTT
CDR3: CASMPSLSYNSPLHF

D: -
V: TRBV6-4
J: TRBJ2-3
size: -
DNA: TGTGCCAGCAGTGAGGGATTGGGCACAGATACGCAGTATTTT
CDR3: CASSEGLGTDTQYF

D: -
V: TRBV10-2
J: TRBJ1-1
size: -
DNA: TGCGCCAGCAGCGCCAGCCTATTAAACACTGAAGCTTTCTTT
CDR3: CASSASLLNTEAFF

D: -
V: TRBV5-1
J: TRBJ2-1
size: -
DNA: TGCGCCAGCAGCTTGGGGACAGCCAATGAGCAGTTCTTC
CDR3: CASSLGTANEQFF

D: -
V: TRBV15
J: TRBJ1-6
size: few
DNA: TGTGCCACCAGCAGAGGACAGGTTGATAATTCACCCCTCCACTTT
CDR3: CATSRGQVDNSPLHF

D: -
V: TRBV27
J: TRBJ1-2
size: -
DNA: TGTGCCAGCGGGGACGAAATCAAGTCGTCTAACTATGGCTACACCTTC
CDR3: CASGDEIKSSNYGYTF

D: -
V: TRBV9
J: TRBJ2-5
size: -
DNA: TGTGCCAGCAGCCTCGGGACAATTTACCAAGAGACCCAGTACTTC
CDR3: CASSLGTIYQETQYF

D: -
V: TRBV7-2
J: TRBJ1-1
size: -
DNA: TGTGCCAGCAGCTCTTCGGCGTTGAGGGTATCTTTCTTT
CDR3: CASSSSALRVSFF

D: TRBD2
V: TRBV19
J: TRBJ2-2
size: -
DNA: TGTGCCAGTAGTAAAACGATGGGGGAGGGCACCGGGGAGCTGTTTTTT
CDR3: CASSKTMGEGTGELFF

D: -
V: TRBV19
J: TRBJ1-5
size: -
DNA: TGTGCCAGTAGTACCCGGAGGGGCCAGCCCCAGCATTTT
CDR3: CASSTRRGQPQHF

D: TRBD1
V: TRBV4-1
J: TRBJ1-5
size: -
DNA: TGCGCCAGCAGCGACACAGGGGTCAGCAATCAGCCCCAGCATTTT
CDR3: CASSDTGVSNQPQHF

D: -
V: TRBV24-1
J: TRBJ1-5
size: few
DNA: TGTGCCACCAGTCGGGGGGACAATCAGCCCCAGCATTTT
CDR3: CATSRGDNQPQHF

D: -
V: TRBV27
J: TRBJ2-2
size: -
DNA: TGTGCCAGCAGTTGGGGCAGGATGAACACCGGGGAGCTGTTTTTT
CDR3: CASSWGRMNTGELFF

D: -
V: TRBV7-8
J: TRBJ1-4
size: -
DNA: TGTGCCAGCAGGCAGGATGTAAATGAAAAACTGTTTTTT
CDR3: CASRQDVNEKLFF

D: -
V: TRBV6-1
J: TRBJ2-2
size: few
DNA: TGTGCCAGCAGGGGAGGACAGTTCACCGGGGAGCTGTTTTTT
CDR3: CASRGGQFTGELFF

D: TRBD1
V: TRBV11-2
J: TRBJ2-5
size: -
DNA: TGTGCCAGCAGCTTTTCCACAGGGGCTCAAGAGACCCAGTACTTC
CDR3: CASSFSTGAQETQYF

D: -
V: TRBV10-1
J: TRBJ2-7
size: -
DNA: TGCGCCAGCAGTGACGGACATTACGAGCAGTACTTC
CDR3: CASSDGHYEQYF

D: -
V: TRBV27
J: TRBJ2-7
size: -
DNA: TGTGCCAGCAGTTTATCGAGGGGTTTCTACGAGCAGTACTTC
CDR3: CASSLSRGFYEQYF

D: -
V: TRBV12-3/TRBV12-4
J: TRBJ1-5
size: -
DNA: TGTGCCAGCAGTTTTAGCGCACTAGTTAGCAATCAGCCCCAGCATTTT
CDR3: CASSFSALVSNQPQHF

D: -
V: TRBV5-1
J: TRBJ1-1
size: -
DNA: TGCGCCAGCAAGGATAGGGGGTTAGATCTGGCTTTCTTT
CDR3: CASKDRGLDLAFF

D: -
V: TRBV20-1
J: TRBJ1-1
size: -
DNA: TGCAGTGCGAGTCAGGGAGAGGTCACTGAAGCTTTCTTT
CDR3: CSASQGEVTEAFF

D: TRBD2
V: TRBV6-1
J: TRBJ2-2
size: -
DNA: TGTGCCAGCACCACCCTAGCGGGGAACACCGGGGAGCTGTTTTTT
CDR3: CASTTLAGNTGELFF

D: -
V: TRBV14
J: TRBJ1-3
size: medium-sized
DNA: TGTGCCAGCAGCCAAGACAGCTCTGGAAACACCATATATTTT
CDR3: CASSQDSSGNTIYF

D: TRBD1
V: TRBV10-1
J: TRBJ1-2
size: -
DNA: TGCGCCAGCAGCCCCGGGACAGAGACCTATGGCTACACCTTC
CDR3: CASSPGTETYGYTF